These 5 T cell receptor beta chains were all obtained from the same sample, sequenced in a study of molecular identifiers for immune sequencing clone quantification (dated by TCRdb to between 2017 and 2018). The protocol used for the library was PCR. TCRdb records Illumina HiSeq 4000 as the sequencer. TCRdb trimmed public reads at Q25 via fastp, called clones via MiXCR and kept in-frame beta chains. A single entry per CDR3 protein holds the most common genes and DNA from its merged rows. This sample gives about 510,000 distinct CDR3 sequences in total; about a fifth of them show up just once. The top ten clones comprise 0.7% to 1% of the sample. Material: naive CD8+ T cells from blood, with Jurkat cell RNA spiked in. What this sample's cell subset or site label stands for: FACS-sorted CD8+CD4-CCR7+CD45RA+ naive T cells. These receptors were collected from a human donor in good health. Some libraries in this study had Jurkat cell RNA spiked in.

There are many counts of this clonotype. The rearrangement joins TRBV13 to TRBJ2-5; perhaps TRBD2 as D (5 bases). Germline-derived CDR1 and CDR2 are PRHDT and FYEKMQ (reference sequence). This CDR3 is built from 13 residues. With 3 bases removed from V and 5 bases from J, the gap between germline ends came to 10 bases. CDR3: CASSFGSRETQYF. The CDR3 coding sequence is TGTGCCAGCAGCTTTGGGAGCCGGGAGACCCAGTACTTC.

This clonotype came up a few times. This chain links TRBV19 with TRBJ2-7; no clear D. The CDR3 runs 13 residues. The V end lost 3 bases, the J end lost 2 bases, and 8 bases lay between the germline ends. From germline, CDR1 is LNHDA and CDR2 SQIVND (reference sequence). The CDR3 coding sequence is TGTGCCAGTAGTATCCGAAGAACCTACGAGCAGTACTTC. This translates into CASSIRRTYEQYF.

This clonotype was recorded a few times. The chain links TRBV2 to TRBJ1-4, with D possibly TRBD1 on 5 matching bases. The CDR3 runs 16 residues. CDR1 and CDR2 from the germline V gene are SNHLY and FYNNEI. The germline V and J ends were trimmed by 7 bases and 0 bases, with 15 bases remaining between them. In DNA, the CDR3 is TGTGCCAGCAAACTCGGCAGGGTATCAACTAATGAAAAACTGTTTTTT. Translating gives CASKLGRVSTNEKLFF.

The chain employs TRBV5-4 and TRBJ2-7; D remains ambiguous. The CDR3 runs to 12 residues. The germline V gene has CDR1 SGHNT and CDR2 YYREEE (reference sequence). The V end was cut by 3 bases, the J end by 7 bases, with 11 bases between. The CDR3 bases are TGTGCCAGCAGCTGGGCCCGTGGGGAGCAGTACTTC. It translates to CASSWARGEQYF.

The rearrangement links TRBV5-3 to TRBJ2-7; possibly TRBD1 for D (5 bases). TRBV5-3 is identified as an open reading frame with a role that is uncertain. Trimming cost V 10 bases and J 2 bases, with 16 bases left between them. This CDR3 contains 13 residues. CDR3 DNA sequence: TGTGCCGTCTCCGACAGTCCAACCTACGAGCAGTACTTC. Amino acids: CAVSDSPTYEQYF.